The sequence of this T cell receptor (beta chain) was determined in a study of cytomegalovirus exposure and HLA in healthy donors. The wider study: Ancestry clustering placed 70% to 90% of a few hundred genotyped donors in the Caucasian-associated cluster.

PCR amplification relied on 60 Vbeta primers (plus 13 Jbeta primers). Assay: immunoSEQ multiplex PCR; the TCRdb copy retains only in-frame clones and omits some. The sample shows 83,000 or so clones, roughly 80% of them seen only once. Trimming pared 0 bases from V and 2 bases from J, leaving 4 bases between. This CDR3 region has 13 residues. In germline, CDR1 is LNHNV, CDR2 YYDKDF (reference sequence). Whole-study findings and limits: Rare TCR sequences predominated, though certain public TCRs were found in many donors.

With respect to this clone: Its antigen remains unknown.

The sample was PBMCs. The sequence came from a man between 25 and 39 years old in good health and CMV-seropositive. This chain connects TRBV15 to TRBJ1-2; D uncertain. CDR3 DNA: TGTGCCACCAGCAGAGATATGAACTATGGCTACACCTTC. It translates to CATSRDMNYGYTF.